Included here is one T cell receptor (beta chain) sequence, with context. This specimen comes from a study of cytomegalovirus exposure and HLA in healthy donors. The PCR had 60 Vbeta and 13 Jbeta primers. TCRdb keeps only in-frame clones here, not all; method: immunoSEQ multiplex PCR. The table records fewer than 110,000 clones, under 85% of them present only once. Germline V lookup: CDR1 PRHDT, CDR2 FYEKMQ (reference sequence). The CDR3 extends over 18 amino acids. The V end lost 8 bases, the J end lost 0 bases, and 23 bases lay between the germline ends. J is TRBJ2-1 and V is TRBV13; a weak D match, TRBD2 (7 bases). The clonotype comes from a male donor in good health and CMV-seronegative. Sequenced sample: PBMCs. The chain's CDR3 is CASGGGGSRKNSYNEQFF. CDR3 DNA: TGTGCCAGCGGAGGGGGGGGTAGCAGAAAAAACTCCTACAATGAGCAGTTCTTC.